The present T cell receptor beta chain was sequenced within a study of cytotoxic CD8 clonotypes in ibrutinib-treated CLL. Study-wide results and caveats: In comparison with age-matched healthy donors, baseline clonality was higher and tracked circulating CD8+ T-cell counts.

The sequencing depth, 1 in 200,000 to 1 in 1 million T cells, was the target. Clones were sequenced by immunoSEQ multiplex PCR, and TCRdb holds only the in-frame ones, with some missing. The sample contains about 50,000 clones, around four fifths of which appear only once. CDR3 length: 14 residues. Germline assignment: CDR1 SGHVS and CDR2 FNYEAQ. Trimming at V came to 3 bases and at J to 2 bases, leaving 3 bases not matched to a gene. Worth noting for this clone: The antigen is unknown.

Here the sequenced sample was PBMCs, taken after 24 months of ibrutinib treatment. This receptor was obtained from a human donor with chronic lymphocytic leukemia. This rearrangement joins TRBV7-6 to TRBJ2-5; 7 nucleotides agree with TRBD1. This CDR3 reads CASSFTTGQETQYF. The CDR3 DNA reads as TGTGCCAGCAGCTTCACGACAGGGCAAGAGACCCAGTACTTC.